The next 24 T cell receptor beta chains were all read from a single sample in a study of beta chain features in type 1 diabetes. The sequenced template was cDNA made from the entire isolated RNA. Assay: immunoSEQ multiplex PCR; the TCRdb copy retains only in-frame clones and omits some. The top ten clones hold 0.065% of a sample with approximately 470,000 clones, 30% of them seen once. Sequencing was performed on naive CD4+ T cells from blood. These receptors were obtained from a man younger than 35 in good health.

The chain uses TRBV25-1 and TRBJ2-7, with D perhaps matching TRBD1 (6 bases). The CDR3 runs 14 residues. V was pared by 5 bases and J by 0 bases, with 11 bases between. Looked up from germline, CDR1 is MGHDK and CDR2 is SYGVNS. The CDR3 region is CASSPRQDSYEQYF. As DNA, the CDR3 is TGTGCCAGCAGTCCCCGACAGGACTCCTACGAGCAGTACTTC.

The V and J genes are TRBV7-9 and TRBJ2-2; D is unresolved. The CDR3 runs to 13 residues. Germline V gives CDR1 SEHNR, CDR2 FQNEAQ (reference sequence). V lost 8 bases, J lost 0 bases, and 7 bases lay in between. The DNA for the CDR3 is TGTGCCAGCCCGGGTCCGAACACCGGGGAGCTGTTTTTT. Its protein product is CASPGPNTGELFF.

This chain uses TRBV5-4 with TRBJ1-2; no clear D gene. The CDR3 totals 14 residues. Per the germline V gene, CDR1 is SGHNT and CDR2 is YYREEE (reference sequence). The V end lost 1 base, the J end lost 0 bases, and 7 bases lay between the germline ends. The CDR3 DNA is TGTGCCAGCAGCTTGAGAGGTGCTAACTATGGCTACACCTTC. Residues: CASSLRGANYGYTF.

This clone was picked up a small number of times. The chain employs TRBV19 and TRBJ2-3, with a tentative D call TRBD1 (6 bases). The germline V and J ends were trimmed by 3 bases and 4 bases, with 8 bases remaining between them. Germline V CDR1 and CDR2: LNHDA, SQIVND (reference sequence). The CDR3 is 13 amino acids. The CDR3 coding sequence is TGTGCCAGTAGTATGGGGGCGTCAGATACGCAGTATTTT. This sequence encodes CASSMGASDTQYF.

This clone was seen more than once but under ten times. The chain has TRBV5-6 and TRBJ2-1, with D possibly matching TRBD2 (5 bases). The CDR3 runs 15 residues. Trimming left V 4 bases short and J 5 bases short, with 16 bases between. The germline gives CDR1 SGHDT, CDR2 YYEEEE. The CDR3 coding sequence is TGTGCCAGCAGCCCGAAACTAGGTATAGACAATGAGCAGTTCTTC. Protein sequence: CASSPKLGIDNEQFF.

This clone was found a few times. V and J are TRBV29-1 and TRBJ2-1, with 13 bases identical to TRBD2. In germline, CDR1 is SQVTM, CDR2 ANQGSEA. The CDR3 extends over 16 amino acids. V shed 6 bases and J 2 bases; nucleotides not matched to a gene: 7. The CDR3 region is CSVGTSGNWAYNEQFF. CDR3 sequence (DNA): TGCAGCGTGGGGACTAGCGGGAATTGGGCCTACAATGAGCAGTTCTTC.

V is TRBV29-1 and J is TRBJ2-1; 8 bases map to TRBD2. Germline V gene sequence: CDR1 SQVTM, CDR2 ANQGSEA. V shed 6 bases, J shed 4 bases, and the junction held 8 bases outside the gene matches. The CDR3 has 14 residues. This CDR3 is CSVAGTSRYNEQFF. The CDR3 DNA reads TGCAGCGTGGCCGGGACTAGTAGGTACAATGAGCAGTTCTTC.

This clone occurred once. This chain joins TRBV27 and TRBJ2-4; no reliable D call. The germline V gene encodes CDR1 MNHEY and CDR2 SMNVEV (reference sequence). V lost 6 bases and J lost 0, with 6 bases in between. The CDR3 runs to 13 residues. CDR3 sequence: CASRGQAKNIQYF. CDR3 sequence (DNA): TGTGCCAGCAGGGGCCAAGCCAAAAACATTCAGTACTTC.

In nucleotides, the CDR3 is TGTGCCAGCTCTCGACGGGTTTCCTTCAATCAGCCCCAGCATTTT. Its translation is CASSRRVSFNQPQHF. The genes are TRBV9 and TRBJ1-5; unclear D gene. Per the germline V gene, CDR1 is SGDLS and CDR2 is YYNGEE. V was pared by 7 bases and J by 3 bases, with 17 bases between. This CDR3 is 15 amino acids long.

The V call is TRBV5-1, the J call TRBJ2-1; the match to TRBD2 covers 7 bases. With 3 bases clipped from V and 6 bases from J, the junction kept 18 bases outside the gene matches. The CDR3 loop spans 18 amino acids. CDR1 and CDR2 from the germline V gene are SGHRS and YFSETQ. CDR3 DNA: TGCGCCAGCAGCTCTGGACTAGTCGGGGCGTTCGGCGGCAATGAGCAGTTCTTC. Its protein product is CASSSGLVGAFGGNEQFF. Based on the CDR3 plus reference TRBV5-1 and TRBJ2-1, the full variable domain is KAGVTQTPRYLIKTRGQQVTLSCSPISGHRSVSWYQQTPGQGLQFLFEYFSETQRNKGNFPGRFSGRQFSNSRSEMNVSTLELGDSALYLCASSSGLVGAFGGNEQFFGPGTRLTVL.

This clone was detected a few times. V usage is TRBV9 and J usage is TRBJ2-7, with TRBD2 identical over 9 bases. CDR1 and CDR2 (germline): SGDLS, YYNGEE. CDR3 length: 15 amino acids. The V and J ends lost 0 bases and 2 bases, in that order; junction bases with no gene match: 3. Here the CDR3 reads CASSVDSGRPYEQYF. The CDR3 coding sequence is TGTGCCAGCAGCGTAGATAGCGGGAGACCCTACGAGCAGTACTTC.

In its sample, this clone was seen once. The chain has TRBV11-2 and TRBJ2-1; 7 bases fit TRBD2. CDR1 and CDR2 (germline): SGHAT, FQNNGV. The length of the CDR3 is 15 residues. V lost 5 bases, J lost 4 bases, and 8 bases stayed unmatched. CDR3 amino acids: CASSAGLTLYNEQFF. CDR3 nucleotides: TGTGCCAGCAGCGCGGGACTAACACTATACAATGAGCAGTTCTTC.

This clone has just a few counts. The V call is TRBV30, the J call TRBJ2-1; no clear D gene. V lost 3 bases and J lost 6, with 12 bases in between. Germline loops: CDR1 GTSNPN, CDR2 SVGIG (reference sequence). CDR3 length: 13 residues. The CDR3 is CAWSGDIGNEQFF. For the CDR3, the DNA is TGTGCCTGGAGCGGCGACATAGGCAATGAGCAGTTCTTC.

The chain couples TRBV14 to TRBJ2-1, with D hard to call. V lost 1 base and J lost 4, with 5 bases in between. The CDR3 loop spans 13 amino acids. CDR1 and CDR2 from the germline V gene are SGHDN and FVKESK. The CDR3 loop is CASSQGLYNEQFF. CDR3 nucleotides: TGTGCCAGCAGCCAAGGACTTTACAATGAGCAGTTCTTC.

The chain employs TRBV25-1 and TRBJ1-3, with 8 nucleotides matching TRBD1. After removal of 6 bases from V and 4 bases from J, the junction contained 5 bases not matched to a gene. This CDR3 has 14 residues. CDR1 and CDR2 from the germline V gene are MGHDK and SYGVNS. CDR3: CASRQTGEGNTIYF. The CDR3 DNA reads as TGTGCCAGCAGACAGACAGGGGAGGGAAACACCATATATTTT.

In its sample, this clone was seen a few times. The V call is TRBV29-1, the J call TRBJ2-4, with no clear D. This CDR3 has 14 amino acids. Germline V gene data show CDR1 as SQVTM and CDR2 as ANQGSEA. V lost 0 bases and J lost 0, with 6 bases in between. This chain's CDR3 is CSVEDTGAKNIQYF. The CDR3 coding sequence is TGCAGCGTTGAAGATACCGGAGCCAAAAACATTCAGTACTTC.

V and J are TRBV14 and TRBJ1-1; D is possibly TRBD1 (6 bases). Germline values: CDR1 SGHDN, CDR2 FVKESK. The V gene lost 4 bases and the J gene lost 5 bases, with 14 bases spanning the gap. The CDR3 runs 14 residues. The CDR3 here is CASSPVRGKTEAFF. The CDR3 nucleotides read TGTGCCAGCAGCCCCGTCAGGGGAAAGACTGAAGCTTTCTTT.

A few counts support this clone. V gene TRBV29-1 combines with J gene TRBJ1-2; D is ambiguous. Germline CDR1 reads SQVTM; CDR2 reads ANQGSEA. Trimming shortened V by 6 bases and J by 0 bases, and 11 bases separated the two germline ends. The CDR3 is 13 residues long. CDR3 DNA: TGCAGCGTCCTAGCGGGAGCTAACTATGGCTACACCTTC. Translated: CSVLAGANYGYTF. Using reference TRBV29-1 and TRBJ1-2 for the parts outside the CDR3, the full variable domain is SAVISQKPSRDICQRGTSLTIQCQVDSQVTMMFWYRQQPGQSLTLIATANQGSEATYESGFVIDKFPISRPNLTFSTLTVSNMSPEDSSIYLCSVLAGANYGYTFGSGTRLTVV.

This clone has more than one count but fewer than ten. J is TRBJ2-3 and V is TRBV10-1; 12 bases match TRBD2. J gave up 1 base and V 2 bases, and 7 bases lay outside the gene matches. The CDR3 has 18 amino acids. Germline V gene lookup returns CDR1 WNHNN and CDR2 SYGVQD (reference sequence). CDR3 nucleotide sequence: TGCGCCAGCAGTGAGATCGGGACTAGCGGGTCTGGCACAGATACGCAGTATTTT. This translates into CASSEIGTSGSGTDTQYF.

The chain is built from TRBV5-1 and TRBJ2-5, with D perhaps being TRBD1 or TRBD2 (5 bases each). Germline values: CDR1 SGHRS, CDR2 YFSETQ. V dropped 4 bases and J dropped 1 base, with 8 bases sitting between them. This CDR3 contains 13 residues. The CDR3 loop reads CASSPGAQETQYF. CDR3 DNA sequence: TGCGCCAGCAGCCCCGGGGCCCAAGAGACCCAGTACTTC.

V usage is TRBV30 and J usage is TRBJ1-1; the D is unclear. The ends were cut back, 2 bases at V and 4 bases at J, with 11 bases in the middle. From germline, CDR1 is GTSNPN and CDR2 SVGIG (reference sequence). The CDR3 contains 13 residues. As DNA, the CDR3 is TGTGCCTGGAGTCCCGGAGGAGGCACTGAAGCTTTCTTT. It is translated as CAWSPGGGTEAFF.

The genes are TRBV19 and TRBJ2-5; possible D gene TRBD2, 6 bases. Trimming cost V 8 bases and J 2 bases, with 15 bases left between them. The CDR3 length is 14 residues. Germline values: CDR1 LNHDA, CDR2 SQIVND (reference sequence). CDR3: CASGNSGLQETQYF. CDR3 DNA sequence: TGTGCCAGTGGGAATAGCGGCTTACAAGAGACCCAGTACTTC.

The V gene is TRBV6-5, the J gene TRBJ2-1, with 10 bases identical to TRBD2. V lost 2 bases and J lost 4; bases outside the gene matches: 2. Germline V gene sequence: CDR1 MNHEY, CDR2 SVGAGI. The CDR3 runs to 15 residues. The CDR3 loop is CASSYLAGVYNEQFF. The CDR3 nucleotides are TGTGCCAGCAGTTACCTAGCGGGAGTTTACAATGAGCAGTTCTTC.

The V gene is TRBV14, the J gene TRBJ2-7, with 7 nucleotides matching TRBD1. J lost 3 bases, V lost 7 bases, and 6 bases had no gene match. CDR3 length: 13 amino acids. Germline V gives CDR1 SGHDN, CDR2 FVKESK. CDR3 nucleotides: TGTGCCAGCAACCGGGACAGTAACTACGAGCAGTACTTC. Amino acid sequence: CASNRDSNYEQYF.